This TCR beta chain was profiled in a study of neurological immune-mediated disorders (dated by TCRdb to between 2018 and 2020). For the study in its entirety: Using UMI-based sequencing, the study compared peripheral blood TCR-beta repertoires from patients with HTLV-I-associated myelopathy (HAM/TSP), patients with multiple sclerosis, and healthy controls. The 90 to 110 TCR-beta libraries included longitudinal samples, technical triplicates and paired sorted CD4+ and CD8+ T-cell subsets alongside PBMC samples. Technical triplicate libraries were sequenced so that the variability in frequency of each individual clone could be precisely calculated. Of the approximately 70 subjects in the cohort, about 15 were HAM/TSP patients, some 34 were multiple sclerosis patients, and about 20 were healthy controls.

In this sample, this clonotype turned up many times. Its antigen specificity is not known. Base qualities are not at hand, and no much larger clone is one base apart. In the paper's terms, the time point label means: technical triplicate 3. Libraries from unsorted PBMCs were made from 2 million PBMCs kept in RNAlater at -80 degrees C until RNA extraction. PBMCs were separated from peripheral blood using Ficoll-Hypaque density gradient centrifugation and then cryopreserved in liquid nitrogen. Per the germline V gene (reference sequence), MNHNY is the CDR1 and SVGAGI is the CDR2. Cut back by 10 bases and 5 bases, the V and J ends lie 11 bases apart. The CDR3, from cysteine to phenylalanine, totals 11 residues. Just CDR3 DNA is preserved here, 33 bases in frame from base 1. cDNA was synthesized by template-switch 5'RACE using a primer with a 10-nucleotide random unique molecular identifier that tagged each TCR transcript. Every sequencing run covered 15-18 subjects and yielded more than 160 million TCR-beta sequences. The RNeasy kit was used to extract total RNA. TCR-beta VDJ regions were amplified with primers for the TCR constant region and the 5'RACE anchor, using the KAPA Real-time Library Amplification kit. A first PCR added sample indexes and Illumina adaptors, and a second PCR then raised library yield. After purification with Ampure beads, the TCR product of roughly 650 bp was size-selected on a 2% E-gel SizeSelection system. Before pooling, library quality was checked on a Bioanalyzer, concentration was measured with Qubit, and libraries were quantified with the Kapa Library Quantification kit. Libraries were sequenced paired-end 2 x 150 bp on an Illumina HiSeq 2500. To increase sequence diversity, about 25-31% phiX was spiked into each library pool. The published analysis was carried out like this. The UMI-based MiGEC pipeline processed quality-filtered reads and removed over 85% of raw TCR sequences during error correction. VDJ genes were aligned to IMGT germline references, and each clonotype was defined by a unique CDR3 amino acid sequence together with V-J genes. Clonal expansion, Shannon diversity and CDR3 relatedness (CalcPairwiseDistances, ClusterSamples) were evaluated with VDJtools, and phylogenetic trees were built with CLCbio workbench. Clones with at least 8 unique UMIs were defined as expanded, with this threshold being based on coefficient-of-variation modelling across technical triplicates. Using fastp at Q25 and MiXCR, TCRdb reprocessed the public reads and kept productive beta chains. Records with the same CDR3 protein are collapsed into one entry carrying the most frequent genes and DNA. In this record, the V and J calls reflect TCRdb's handling and not the investigators' own analysis. The sample table contains 45,000 or so distinct CDR3 sequences; only one count was recorded for roughly a fifth of them. The ten largest clones take up more than 4% of the sample.

The paper's findings and limits, for the study overall: No identical CDR3 amino acid sequences were shared among expanded clones across subjects, suggesting private TCR-beta repertoires in all groups. TCR clonal expansion was highest in HAM/TSP patients and lowest in MS patients, with MS patients falling below even healthy controls.

The receptor chain draws on TRBV6-6 and TRBJ2-5; the D gene is unclear. This TCR derives from a man between 60 and 70 years old with HTLV-1-associated myelopathy (HAM/TSP). The sequenced material came from PBMCs. The DNA reads as follows: TGTGCCACCGGGCCCCACGAGACCCAGTACTTC. Translated, this gives CATGPHETQYF.